This paragraph covers one TCR beta chain sequence. Its antigen is currently not known. One base away there is no much larger clone; base qualities are not given. This entry is derived from a study of shared clonotypes between healthy human individuals (dated by TCRdb to about 2020). As for the study more broadly: The cohort comprised a couple of women and a few men aged 18 to 49 years. For each donor, CD4 naive and CD4 memory were each given three plates, CD8 naive was given two plates, and CD8 memory was given one plate. To estimate repertoire size and how much clonotypes are shared between individuals, the study performed deep sequencing of blood TCR repertoires from five healthy adults. Different laboratories and diverse techniques were used to prepare libraries and sequence TCR repertoires, to increase sequencing depth and limit assay-specific biases. Each donor's leukapheresis produced roughly between about 0.85 and 10 billion PBMCs. The full study reports these points: Because the study included a small number of donors, the genetic and exposure-history diversity represented was limited. Incomplete sequencing was indicated by rarefaction of sorted-subset datasets, despite the large sequencing depth. Naive subsets generally had larger estimated clonotype richness than memory subsets did. Compared with non-shared clonotypes, the clonotypes found in all four sorted-subset donors had higher generation probabilities. Across a handful of donors, 5% to 6% of naive CD4, roughly 3.5% of naive CD8, approximately 2.5% of memory CD4, and roughly 0.41% of memory CD8 clonotypes were shared. Pairwise subsampling indicated that sequencing depth was expected to affect the degree of clonotype sharing among donors. Sampling was restricted to blood, and TCR repertoires in tissue are likely to differ from TCR repertoires in blood.

The donors were healthy, HIV-negative adults who had no recently reported acute infections or vaccinations. Every donor was a Caucasian adult residing in Nashville, Tennessee, USA. CD4+ T cells were enriched by magnetic negative selection; naive cells were then positively selected on CD45RA, and the negative fraction formed the memory subset. After blood collection by leukapheresis, PBMCs were isolated using Ficoll-Histopaque density gradient centrifugation and then cryopreserved in the vapor phase of liquid nitrogen. Analytical flow cytometry was used to check the purity and quantity of each magnetically sorted T cell population. Genomic DNA was isolated from each sorted fraction and quantified by UV absorbance on a Nanodrop 2000c. Using the deep immunoSEQ assay, TCR CDR3 regions were amplified from genomic DNA by multiplex PCR. Extracted genomic DNA from each cell subset was spread evenly across all wells of several immunoSEQ 96-well plates, with each plate serving as a replicate. For sorted subsets, each replicate PCR was loaded with 150 to 250 ng genomic DNA, equivalent to 30,000 or so T cell genomes. Purified libraries were measured with a Qubit 3.0 fluorometer, size-checked on a Bioanalyzer 2100, and measured again with the KAPA Library Quantification kit. Each immunoSEQ 96-well plate was sequenced on its own single-read 150-cycle Illumina NextSeq 550 flow cell. The published analysis was carried out like this. Because only junctional sequences without quality scores were contained in the immunoSEQ output, filtering matching that applied to full-length reads could not be performed. To assign V/J genes and CDR3, sequences were annotated against IMGT germline references using PyIR, a Python wrapper for IgBLAST v1.9. Reads were filtered out if the reads had weak V/J assignments (E-value above 1e-6), no CDR3, stop codons, out-of-frame junctions, or ambiguous translated residues. V3J clonotypes were defined as sequences sharing the same inferred V gene, J gene, and CDR3 amino acid sequence. Percentage overlap between repertoires was computed as shared unique clonotypes divided by the size of the smaller repertoire. RTK rarefaction, the Chao1 estimator, and Recon v2.1 estimates of unobserved clonotypes were used to assess repertoire richness. Generation probabilities were computed with OLGA for all TCRbeta clonotypes obtained by the gDNA method from a handful of donors. The clones in this table, taken by TCRdb from immuneACCESS, are in-frame only. Not every clone is retained; where verified, under half of the shortfall comes from an unresolved V gene, and the cause of the rest is unknown. V and J calls and clone size are as listed in that table; D and trimming were resolved from the DNA. This sample has over a million clones in its table, and approximately 98.5% of those were observed once. The ten biggest clones cover roughly 0.35% of the sample.

The germline V gene sets CDR1 to SGHDT and CDR2 to YYEEEE. V has 4 bases trimmed and J has 9 bases trimmed; junction bases matching no gene number 16. The CDR3 contains 17 residues, cysteine and phenylalanine counted. This entry keeps only the CDR3 DNA: 51 bases, framed from base 1. The receptor comes from a young man in good health. The chain couples TRBV5-6 to TRBJ2-1, with 10 central nucleotides matching TRBD1. Specimen: naive CD4+ T cells sorted from blood. Interpreted using the paper, the cell subset or site label stands for: CD45RA+ positively selected. CDR3 region: CASSQEGTGVYGGEQFF. The DNA sequence follows: TGTGCCAGCAGCCAAGAAGGGACAGGGGTTTATGGAGGTGAGCAGTTCTTC.